This T cell receptor beta chain derives from a study of blood T cell repertoires in COVID-19. Study as a whole: Sources were T cells, B-cell-depleted T cells, or PBMCs; the material itself was cDNA or gDNA.

TCRdb's copy holds only in-frame clones and misses some; the assay was immunoSEQ multiplex PCR. Of some 250,000 clones listed, around 90% were seen once; the top ten hold around 0.7%. CDR3 length equals 14 residues. CDR1 is SNHLY and CDR2 is FYNNEI in the germline V gene. The V segment lost 6 bases and the J segment 3 bases; nucleotides outside the gene matches: 5. This clone has a single count. This receptor was taken from a human donor in a cohort sampled during active COVID-19. The specimen was peripheral blood. The chain joins TRBV2 to TRBJ2-7; 10 bases fit TRBD1. CDR3 loop: CASSSWDRGYEQYF. The CDR3 region has the DNA TGTGCCAGCAGCTCTTGGGACAGGGGCTACGAGCAGTACTTC.